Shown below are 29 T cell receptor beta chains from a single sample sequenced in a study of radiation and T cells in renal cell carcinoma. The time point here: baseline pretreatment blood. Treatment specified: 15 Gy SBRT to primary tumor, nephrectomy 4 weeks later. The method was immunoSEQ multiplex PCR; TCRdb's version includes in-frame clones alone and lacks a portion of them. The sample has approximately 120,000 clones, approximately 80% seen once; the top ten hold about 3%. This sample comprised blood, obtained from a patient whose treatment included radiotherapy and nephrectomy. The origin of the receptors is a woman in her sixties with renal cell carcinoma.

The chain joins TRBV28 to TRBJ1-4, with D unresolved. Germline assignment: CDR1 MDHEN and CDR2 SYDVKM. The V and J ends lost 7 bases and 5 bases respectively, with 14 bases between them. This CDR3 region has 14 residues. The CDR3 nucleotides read TGTGCCAGCACCCCGTTGGGAGAGAATGAAAAACTGTTTTTT. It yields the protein CASTPLGENEKLFF.

The CDR3 sequence: CASSFITPSNQPQHF. CDR3 in DNA: TGTGCCAGTAGTTTTATTACCCCTAGCAATCAGCCCCAGCATTTT. This rearrangement joins TRBV19 to TRBJ1-5, with D hard to call. Germline assignment: CDR1 LNHDA and CDR2 SQIVND (reference sequence). Trimming took off 5 bases at V and 0 bases at J, with 11 bases between the two ends. This CDR3 has 15 amino acids.

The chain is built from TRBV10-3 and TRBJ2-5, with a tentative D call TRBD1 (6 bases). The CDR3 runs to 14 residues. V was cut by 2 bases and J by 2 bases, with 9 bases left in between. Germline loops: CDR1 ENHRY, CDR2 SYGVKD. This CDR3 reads CAISEPGQQETQYF. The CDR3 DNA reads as TGTGCCATCAGTGAGCCAGGACAGCAAGAGACCCAGTACTTC.

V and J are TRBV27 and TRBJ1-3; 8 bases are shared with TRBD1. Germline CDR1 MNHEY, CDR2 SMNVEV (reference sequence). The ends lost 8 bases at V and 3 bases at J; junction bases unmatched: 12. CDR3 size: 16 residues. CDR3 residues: CASSRTGNLNGNTIYF. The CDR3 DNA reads TGTGCCAGCTCAAGGACAGGGAATTTGAATGGAAACACCATATATTTT.

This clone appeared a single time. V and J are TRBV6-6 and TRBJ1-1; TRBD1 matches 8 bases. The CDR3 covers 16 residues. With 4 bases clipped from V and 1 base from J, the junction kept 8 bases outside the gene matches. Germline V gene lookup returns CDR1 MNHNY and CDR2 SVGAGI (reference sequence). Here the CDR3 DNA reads TGTGCCAGCAGTTCCCAGACAGGGGAAGGGAACACTGAAGCTTTCTTT. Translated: CASSSQTGEGNTEAFF.

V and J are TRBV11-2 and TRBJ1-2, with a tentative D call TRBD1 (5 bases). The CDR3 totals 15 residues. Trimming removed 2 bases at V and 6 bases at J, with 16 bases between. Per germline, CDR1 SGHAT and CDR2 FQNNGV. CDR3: CASSLNPGSVDGYTF. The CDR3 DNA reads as TGTGCCAGCAGCTTAAACCCAGGGTCCGTCGATGGCTACACCTTC.

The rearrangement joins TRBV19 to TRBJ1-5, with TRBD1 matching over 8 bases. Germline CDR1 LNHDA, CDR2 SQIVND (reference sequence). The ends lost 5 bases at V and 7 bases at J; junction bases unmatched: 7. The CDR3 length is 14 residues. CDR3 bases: TGTGCCAGTAGTCCTCAGGGGGCGAGACAGCCCCAGCATTTT. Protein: CASSPQGARQPQHF.

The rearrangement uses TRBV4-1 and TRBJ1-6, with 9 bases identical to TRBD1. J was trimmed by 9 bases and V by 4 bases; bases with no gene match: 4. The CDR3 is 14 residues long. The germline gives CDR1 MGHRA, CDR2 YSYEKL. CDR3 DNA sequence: TGCGCCAGCAGCCCCACAGGGGGCAGTTCACCCCTCCACTTT. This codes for CASSPTGGSSPLHF.

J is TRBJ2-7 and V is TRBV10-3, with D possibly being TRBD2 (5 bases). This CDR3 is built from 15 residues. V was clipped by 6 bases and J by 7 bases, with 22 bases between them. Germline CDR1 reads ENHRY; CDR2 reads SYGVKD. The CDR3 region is CAISGRLSSSGEQYF. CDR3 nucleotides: TGTGCCATCAGCGGAAGGCTCTCGTCATCGGGGGAGCAGTACTTC.

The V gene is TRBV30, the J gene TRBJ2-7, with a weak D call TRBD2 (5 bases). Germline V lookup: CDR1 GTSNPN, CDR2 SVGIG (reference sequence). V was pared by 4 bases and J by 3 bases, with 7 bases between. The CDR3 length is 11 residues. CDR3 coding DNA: TGTGCCTGGACAGGACTCTACGAGCAGTACTTC. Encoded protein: CAWTGLYEQYF.

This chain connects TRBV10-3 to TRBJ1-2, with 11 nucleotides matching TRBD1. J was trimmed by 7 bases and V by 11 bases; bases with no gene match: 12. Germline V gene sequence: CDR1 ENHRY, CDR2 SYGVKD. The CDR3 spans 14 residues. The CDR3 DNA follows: TGTGCCGGAAGGACAGGGGGCGCGGTTGGTGGCTACACCTTC. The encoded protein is CAGRTGGAVGGYTF.

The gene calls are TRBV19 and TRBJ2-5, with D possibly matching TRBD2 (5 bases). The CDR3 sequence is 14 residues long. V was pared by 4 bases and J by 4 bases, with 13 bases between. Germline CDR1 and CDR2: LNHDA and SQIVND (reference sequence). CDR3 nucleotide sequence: TGTGCCAGTAGTACCGCGGGTGTAGGAGAGACCCAGTACTTC. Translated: CASSTAGVGETQYF.

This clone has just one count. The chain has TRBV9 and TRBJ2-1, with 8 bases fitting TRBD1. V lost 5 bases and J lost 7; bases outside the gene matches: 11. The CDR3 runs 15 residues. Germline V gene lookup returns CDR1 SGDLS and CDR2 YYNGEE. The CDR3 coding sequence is TGTGCCAGCAGTCGAACGGGACAGGTTGATAATGAGCAGTTCTTC. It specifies CASSRTGQVDNEQFF.

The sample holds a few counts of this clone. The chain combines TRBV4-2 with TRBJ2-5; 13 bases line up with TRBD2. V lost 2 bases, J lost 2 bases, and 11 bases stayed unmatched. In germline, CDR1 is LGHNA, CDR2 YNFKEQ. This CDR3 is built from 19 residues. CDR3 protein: CASSQTGGLAGVGQETQYF. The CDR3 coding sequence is TGTGCCAGCAGCCAAACGGGAGGACTAGCGGGAGTGGGGCAAGAGACCCAGTACTTC.

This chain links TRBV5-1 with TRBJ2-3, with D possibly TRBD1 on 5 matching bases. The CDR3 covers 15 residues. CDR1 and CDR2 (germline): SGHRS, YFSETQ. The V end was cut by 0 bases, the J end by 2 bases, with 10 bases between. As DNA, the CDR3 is TGCGCCAGCAGCTTGGCCGGCAGGGTCACAGATACGCAGTATTTT. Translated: CASSLAGRVTDTQYF.

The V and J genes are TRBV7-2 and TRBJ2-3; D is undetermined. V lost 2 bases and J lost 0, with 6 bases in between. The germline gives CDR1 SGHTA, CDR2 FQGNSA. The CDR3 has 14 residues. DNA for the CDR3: TGTGCCAGCAGCTTATACGGAAGCACAGATACGCAGTATTTT. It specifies CASSLYGSTDTQYF.

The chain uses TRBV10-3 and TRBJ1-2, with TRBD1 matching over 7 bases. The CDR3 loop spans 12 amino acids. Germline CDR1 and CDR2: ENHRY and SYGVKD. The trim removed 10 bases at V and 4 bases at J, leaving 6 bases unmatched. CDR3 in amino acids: CASRPGGYGYTF. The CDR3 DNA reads TGTGCCAGCCGGCCAGGGGGCTATGGCTACACCTTC.

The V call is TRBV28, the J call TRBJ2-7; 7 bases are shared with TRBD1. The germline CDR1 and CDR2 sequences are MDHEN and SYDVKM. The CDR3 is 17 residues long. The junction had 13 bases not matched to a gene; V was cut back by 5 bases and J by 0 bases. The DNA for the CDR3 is TGTGCCAGCAGTCCCGCCCACAGGGGAAGGGGCTCCTACGAGCAGTACTTC. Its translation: CASSPAHRGRGSYEQYF. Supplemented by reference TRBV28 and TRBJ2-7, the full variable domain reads DVKVTQSSRYLVKRTGEKVFLECVQDMDHENMFWYRQDPGLGLRLIYFSYDVKMKEKGDIPEGYSVSREKKERFSLILESASTNQTSMYLCASSPAHRGRGSYEQYFGPGTRLTVT.

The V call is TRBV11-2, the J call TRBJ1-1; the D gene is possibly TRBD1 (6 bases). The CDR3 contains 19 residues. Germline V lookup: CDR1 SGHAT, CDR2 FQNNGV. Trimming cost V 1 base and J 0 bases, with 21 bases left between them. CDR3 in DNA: TGTGCCAGCAGCTTAGTGTTGGGGGGGCAGCTCAACATGAACACTGAAGCTTTCTTT. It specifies CASSLVLGGQLNMNTEAFF.

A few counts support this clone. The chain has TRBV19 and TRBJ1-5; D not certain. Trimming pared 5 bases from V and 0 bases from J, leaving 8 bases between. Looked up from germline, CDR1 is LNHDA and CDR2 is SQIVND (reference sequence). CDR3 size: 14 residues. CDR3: CASSGRNSNQPQHF. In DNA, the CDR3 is TGTGCCAGTAGTGGCAGGAATAGCAATCAGCCCCAGCATTTT.

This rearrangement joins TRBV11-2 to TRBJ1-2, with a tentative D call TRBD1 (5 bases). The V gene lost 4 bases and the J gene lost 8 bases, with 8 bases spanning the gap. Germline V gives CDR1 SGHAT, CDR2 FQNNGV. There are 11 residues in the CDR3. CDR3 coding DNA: TGTGCCAGCAGCTCAAGGGGCGGCTACACCTTC. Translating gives CASSSRGGYTF.

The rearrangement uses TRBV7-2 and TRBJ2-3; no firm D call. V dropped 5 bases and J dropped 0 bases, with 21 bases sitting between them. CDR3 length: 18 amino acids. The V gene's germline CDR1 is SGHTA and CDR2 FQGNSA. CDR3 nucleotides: TGTGCCAGCAGCACCCCCCGCCAGCGCCTACCTAGCACAGATACGCAGTATTTT. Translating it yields CASSTPRQRLPSTDTQYF.

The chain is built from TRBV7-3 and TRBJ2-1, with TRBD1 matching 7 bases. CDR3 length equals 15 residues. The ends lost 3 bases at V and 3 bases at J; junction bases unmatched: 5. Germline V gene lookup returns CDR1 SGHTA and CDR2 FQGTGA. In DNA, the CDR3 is TGTGCCAGCAGCTTGACAGGGTCTCTCTACAATGAGCAGTTCTTC. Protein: CASSLTGSLYNEQFF.

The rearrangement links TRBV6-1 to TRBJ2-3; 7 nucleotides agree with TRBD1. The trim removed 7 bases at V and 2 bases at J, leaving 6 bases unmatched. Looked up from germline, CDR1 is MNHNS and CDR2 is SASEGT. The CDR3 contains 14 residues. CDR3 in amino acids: CASTGTEFTDTQYF. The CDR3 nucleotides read TGTGCCAGCACCGGGACAGAGTTCACAGATACGCAGTATTTT.

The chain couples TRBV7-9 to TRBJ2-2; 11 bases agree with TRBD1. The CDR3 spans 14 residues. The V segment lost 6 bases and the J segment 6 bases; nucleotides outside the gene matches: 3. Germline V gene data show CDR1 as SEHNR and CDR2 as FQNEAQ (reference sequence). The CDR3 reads CASRLGQGAGELFF. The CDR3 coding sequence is TGTGCCAGCAGATTGGGACAGGGGGCCGGGGAGCTGTTTTTT. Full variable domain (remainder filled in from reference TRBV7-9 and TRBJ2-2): DTGVSQNPRHKITKRGQNVTFRCDPISEHNRLYWYRQTLGQGPEFLTYFQNEAQLEKSRLLSDRFSAERPKGSFSTLEIQRTEQGDSAMYLCASRLGQGAGELFFGEGSRLTVL.

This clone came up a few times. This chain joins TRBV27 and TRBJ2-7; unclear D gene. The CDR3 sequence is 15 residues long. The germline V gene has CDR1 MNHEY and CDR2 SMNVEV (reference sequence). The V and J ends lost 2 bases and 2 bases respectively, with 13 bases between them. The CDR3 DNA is TGTGCCAGCAGTTTAGGCCCTCTTGGCACCTACGAGCAGTACTTC. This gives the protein CASSLGPLGTYEQYF.

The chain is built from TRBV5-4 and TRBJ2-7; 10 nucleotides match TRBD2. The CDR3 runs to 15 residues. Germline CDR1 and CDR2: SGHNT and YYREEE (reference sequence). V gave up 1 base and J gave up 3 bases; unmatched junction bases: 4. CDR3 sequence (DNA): TGTGCCAGCAGCTTGAGGGCTAGCGGGAGCTACGAGCAGTACTTC. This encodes CASSLRASGSYEQYF.

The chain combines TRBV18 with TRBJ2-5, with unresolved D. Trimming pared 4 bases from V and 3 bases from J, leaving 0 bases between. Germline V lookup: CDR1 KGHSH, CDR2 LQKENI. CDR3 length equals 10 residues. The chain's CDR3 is CASSQETQYF. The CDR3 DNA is TGTGCCAGCTCACAAGAGACCCAGTACTTC.

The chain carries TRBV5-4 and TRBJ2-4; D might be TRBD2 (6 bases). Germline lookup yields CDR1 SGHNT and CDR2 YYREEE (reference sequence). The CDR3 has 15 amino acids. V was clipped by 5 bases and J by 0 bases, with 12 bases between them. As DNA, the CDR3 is TGTGCCAGCAGGAACCAGGAGGGAGCCAAAAACATTCAGTACTTC. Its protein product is CASRNQEGAKNIQYF.